What follows is one T cell receptor beta chain and its context. This entry is derived from a study of blood T cell repertoires in COVID-19. Study-level information: Nucleic acid was either cDNA or gDNA, and it came from T cells, B-cell-depleted T cells, or PBMCs.

The CDR3 consists of 15 residues. The germline V gene encodes CDR1 MDHEN and CDR2 SYDVKM. Trimming took off 5 bases at V and 3 bases at J, with 13 bases between the two ends. Assignment of participants to cohorts was predicated upon participant-reported clinical history. Two negative PCRs, clearance, or symptom resolution had been documented for recovered Cohort 3 donors. In the authors' workflow: Reference gene primer amplification yielded estimated nucleated cell counts. Data came from immunoSEQ multiplex PCR; TCRdb stores just in-frame clones and leaves some out. V and J calls and clone size are given by that table; D and trimming were obtained from the DNA. The top ten clones hold over 9.5% of a sample with 150,000 or so clones, about 84% of them seen once.

The receptor was isolated from a man aged 50 to 59 who had recovered from COVID-19. The rearrangement joins TRBV28 to TRBJ1-4; D might be TRBD1 (5 bases). What was sequenced was PBMCs or T cells enriched from blood (not recorded which). The CDR3 spells CASSEGVVANEKLFF. The CDR3, as DNA: TGTGCCAGCAGTGAAGGGGTAGTGGCTAATGAAAAACTGTTTTTT. The variable domain in full, completed from reference TRBV28 and TRBJ1-4, reads DVKVTQSSRYLVKRTGEKVFLECVQDMDHENMFWYRQDPGLGLRLIYFSYDVKMKEKGDIPEGYSVSREKKERFSLILESASTNQTSMYLCASSEGVVANEKLFFGSGTQLSVL.